What follows describes a single TCR beta chain. Antigen specificity is unknown. One end of the junction varies from germline; a read error may be responsible. A multiplex PCR was run with 60 Vbeta primers and 13 Jbeta primers. Profiling relied on immunoSEQ multiplex PCR, and the TCRdb table lists in-frame clones only, not all of them. This table has about 150,000 clones, 60% to 85% appearing once. The source of the sample is a study of cytomegalovirus exposure and HLA in healthy donors. On the study more broadly: When over 300 donors were genotyped, just over 80% of them were found to fall in the Caucasian-associated ancestry cluster. Study-level points and caveats: Most TCR beta V segments were productive about 87% or about 30% of the time in an earlier analysis. Common viral pathogens (according to a later analysis) appeared linked to several of the most significant clusters. Roughly even sequencing depth across donors was the assumption behind the presence/absence analyses.

This CDR3 has 13 amino acids. Per the germline V gene, CDR1 is LNHDA and CDR2 is SQIVND (reference sequence). The TCR sequence derives from a woman aged 25 to 39 in good health and CMV-seronegative. The V gene is TRBV19, the J gene TRBJ1-2, with D perhaps TRBD1 (5 bases). The source material was PBMCs. CDR3 DNA sequence: TGTGCCAGTAGACAGGAACCCTACTATGGCCACACCTTC. Translated: CASRQEPYYGHTF.